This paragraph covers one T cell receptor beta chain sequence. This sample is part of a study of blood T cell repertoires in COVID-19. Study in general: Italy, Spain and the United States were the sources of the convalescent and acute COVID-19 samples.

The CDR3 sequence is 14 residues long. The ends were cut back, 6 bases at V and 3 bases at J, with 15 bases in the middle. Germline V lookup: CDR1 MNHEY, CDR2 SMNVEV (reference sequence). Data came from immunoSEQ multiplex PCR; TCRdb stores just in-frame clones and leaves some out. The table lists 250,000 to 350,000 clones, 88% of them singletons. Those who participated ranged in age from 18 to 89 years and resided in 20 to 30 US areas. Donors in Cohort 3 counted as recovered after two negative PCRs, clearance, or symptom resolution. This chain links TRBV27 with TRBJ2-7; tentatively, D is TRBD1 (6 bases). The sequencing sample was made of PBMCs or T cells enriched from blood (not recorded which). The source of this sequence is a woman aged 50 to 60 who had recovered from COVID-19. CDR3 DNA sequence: TGTGCCAGCAGCCATATGACAGGCCGCTACGAGCAGTACTTC. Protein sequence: CASSHMTGRYEQYF.